The clone carrying this TCR beta chain was seen a handful of times. Each CDR3 protein gets one entry after TCRdb re-called the RT-PCR reads with MiXCR. Altogether under 30,000 distinct CDR3 sequences are present, roughly 7.3% being singletons, with the ten largest covering less than 50%. This sample is drawn from a study of patients and donors after allogeneic stem cell transplantation. The CDR3 contains 16 residues. CDR1 and CDR2 (germline): LGHDT, YNNKEL (reference sequence). V gave up 0 bases and J gave up 6 bases, with 12 bases separating them. The chain recombines TRBV3-1 with TRBJ1-6; D unclear. The material sequenced was blood, either unsorted or a sorted T cell fraction (not recorded which). This receptor was obtained from a human donor who was either an allogeneic HSCT recipient or a stem cell or donor lymphocyte infusion donor (not recorded which). It is not recorded whose cells these are; they may come from a transplant donor. The CDR3 sequence: CASSQDIQVRNSPLHF. The CDR3 coding sequence is TGTGCCAGCAGCCAAGATATTCAGGTTCGTAATTCACCCCTCCACTTT.